The sequence of this T cell receptor (beta chain) was determined in a study of blood T cells in healthy people across ages. Findings of the study overall: PBMCs left unsorted prevented a conclusive naive versus antigen-experienced comparison. Older age went with lower TCR beta diversity per million T cells, in a roughly linear way. The authors considered diversity estimates from one million T cells to be underestimates.

In germline, CDR1 is GTSNPN, CDR2 SVGIG (reference sequence). The V segment lost 7 bases and the J segment 1 base; nucleotides outside the gene matches: 4. CDR3 length equals 15 residues. Donors were healthy Caucasian individuals from Russia aged about 6 to 90. A second 7 to 11 cycle PCR used barcoded and J-beta primers. TCRdb itself ran the 5' RACE reads through MiXCR, one entry per CDR3 protein. The sample carries over a million distinct CDR3 sequences, roughly 64% recorded once. Worth noting for this clonotype: Its antigen is unknown.

The clonotype comes from a young man in good health. Sequencing was performed on blood. The chain recombines TRBV30 with TRBJ2-5; 15 bases fit TRBD2. The CDR3, as DNA: TGTGCCTCAGGGACTAGCGGGAGGCCCCAAGAGACCCAGTACTTC. Protein product: CASGTSGRPQETQYF.